The 30 T cell receptor beta chains below were found in one sample sequenced in a study of PD-L1 blockade in urothelial cancer. The time point is: pretreatment peripheral blood. TCRdb's copy holds only in-frame clones and misses some; the assay was immunoSEQ multiplex PCR. The sample records tens of thousands of clones, 65% to 85% being singletons. Sequenced here: PBMCs, sampled around atezolizumab (anti-PD-L1) treatment. Receptors were obtained from a man between 60 and 70 years old with urothelial cancer.

This clone was picked up one time. The rearrangement joins TRBV5-1 to TRBJ2-4; 8 positions match TRBD2. The J segment lost 2 bases and the V segment lost 6 bases, leaving 10 bases of the junction unmatched. This CDR3 region has 16 residues. Germline V gene sequence: CDR1 SGHRS, CDR2 YFSETQ. CDR3 in amino acids: CASTPDASGSKNIQYF. The CDR3 nucleotides are TGCGCCAGCACCCCGGATGCTAGCGGGTCCAAAAACATTCAGTACTTC.

V gene TRBV5-3 combines with J gene TRBJ1-1; D is perhaps TRBD1 (5 bases). TRBV5-3 is assigned to the ORF class and has an uncertain function. This CDR3 region has 13 residues. The V gene lost 1 base and the J gene lost 5 bases, with 9 bases spanning the gap. CDR3 amino acids: CARSLTGKTEAFF. Here the CDR3 DNA reads TGTGCCAGAAGCTTGACAGGAAAGACTGAAGCTTTCTTT.

The chain employs TRBV2 and TRBJ2-3; 7 positions match TRBD1. Per the germline V gene, CDR1 is SNHLY and CDR2 is FYNNEI. J was trimmed by 2 bases and V by 7 bases; bases with no gene match: 3. This CDR3 is built from 13 residues. The CDR3 spells CASTGGNTDTQYF. The CDR3 nucleotides read TGTGCCAGCACAGGGGGAAACACAGATACGCAGTATTTT.

This chain connects TRBV9 to TRBJ1-3; 9 positions match TRBD1. The CDR3 spans 15 residues. Germline-derived CDR1 and CDR2 are SGDLS and YYNGEE. With V trimmed by 4 bases and J by 1 base, 3 bases remained unmatched. The CDR3 sequence: CASSLQGASGNTIYF. The CDR3 DNA is TGTGCCAGCAGCTTACAGGGGGCGTCTGGAAACACCATATATTTT.

The chain is built from TRBV6-1 and TRBJ2-7; D is uncertain. The V gene's germline CDR1 is MNHNS and CDR2 SASEGT. The CDR3 is made up of 12 amino acids. The ends were cut back, 5 bases at V and 5 bases at J, with 10 bases in the middle. The CDR3 nucleotides read TGTGCCAGCAGTTATCGTCTCCACGAGCAGTACTTC. Residues: CASSYRLHEQYF.

The gene calls are TRBV10-3 and TRBJ2-5; perhaps TRBD2 as D (6 bases). The germline V and J ends were trimmed by 8 bases and 0 bases, with 13 bases remaining between them. The V gene's germline CDR1 is ENHRY and CDR2 SYGVKD. The CDR3 extends over 14 amino acids. CDR3 region: CAIARDSNQETQYF. CDR3 nucleotides: TGTGCCATCGCAAGGGACTCAAACCAAGAGACCCAGTACTTC.

This clone was seen once. This chain connects TRBV7-9 to TRBJ2-2; 12 nucleotides match TRBD2. The CDR3 runs 18 residues. Germline CDR1 is SEHNR and CDR2 is FQNEAQ (reference sequence). With 5 bases clipped from V and 4 bases from J, the junction kept 11 bases outside the gene matches. As DNA, the CDR3 is TGTGCCAGCAGCGTTCTGCTGTCTAGCGGGAGGGTCACCGGGGAGCTGTTTTTT. Protein product: CASSVLLSSGRVTGELFF.

The chain couples TRBV5-8 to TRBJ2-1, with 11 bases lining up with TRBD1. There are 15 residues in the CDR3. Germline trimming cut 2 bases from V and 6 bases from J; bases unmatched to any gene: 4. Germline values: CDR1 SGHTS, CDR2 YDEGEE. The CDR3 DNA reads as TGTGCCAGCAGCTTCGGACAGGGGGCAGGCAATGAGCAGTTCTTC. This translates into CASSFGQGAGNEQFF.

This clone was seen only a few times. The chain has TRBV5-1 and TRBJ1-6; 9 nucleotides align to TRBD1. Germline loops: CDR1 SGHRS, CDR2 YFSETQ. V was clipped by 4 bases and J by 5 bases; unmatched bases: 4. The CDR3 runs 15 residues. CDR3 bases: TGCGCCAGCAGCGGGGGACAGGGTAATAATTCACCCCTCCACTTT. This sequence encodes CASSGGQGNNSPLHF.

This chain uses TRBV9 with TRBJ2-5; 12 bases agree with TRBD2. The CDR3 sequence is 18 residues long. The trim removed 4 bases at V and 5 bases at J, leaving 15 bases unmatched. Looked up from germline, CDR1 is SGDLS and CDR2 is YYNGEE. The CDR3 region is CASSLGLAGKKFEETQYF. CDR3 DNA: TGTGCCAGCAGCCTGGGACTAGCGGGCAAAAAGTTTGAGGAGACCCAGTACTTC.

The rearrangement uses TRBV30 and TRBJ1-5, with D tentatively TRBD1 (6 bases). V lost 3 bases and J lost 4, with 13 bases in between. Germline V CDR1 and CDR2: GTSNPN, SVGIG (reference sequence). CDR3 length: 14 amino acids. CDR3 DNA: TGTGCCTGGAGAGAAGACAGGACTAATCAGCCCCAGCATTTT. Its translation: CAWREDRTNQPQHF.

This sequence joins TRBV1 and TRBJ1-2. TRBV1 is noted as a pseudogene. The CDR3 length is 16 residues. The CDR3 region has the DNA TGCACCAGCAGCCCCCCGGTCCGGGGAGACGGCTATGGCTACACCTTC. It translates to CTSSPPVRGDGYGYTF.

The V and J genes are TRBV13 and TRBJ2-3; TRBD1 matches at 7 bases. V dropped 6 bases and J dropped 3; count of bases not matched to a gene: 6. The CDR3 spans 14 residues. The germline V gene has CDR1 PRHDT and CDR2 FYEKMQ (reference sequence). CDR3 residues: CASSHNRGTDTQYF. In DNA form, the CDR3 reads TGTGCCAGCAGTCATAACAGGGGAACAGATACGCAGTATTTT. Supplemented by reference TRBV13 and TRBJ2-3, the full variable domain reads AAGVIQSPRHLIKEKRETATLKCYPIPRHDTVYWYQQGPGQDPQFLISFYEKMQSDKGSIPDRFSAQQFSDYHSELNMSSLELGDSALYFCASSHNRGTDTQYFGPGTRLTVL.

This CDR3 is CASSGPGSNYGYTF. Here the CDR3 DNA reads TGTGCCAGCAGTGGCCCGGGGTCTAACTATGGCTACACCTTC. The rearrangement joins TRBV6-6 to TRBJ1-2; no definite D call. Trimming cost V 5 bases and J 0 bases, with 10 bases left between them. Per germline, CDR1 MNHNY and CDR2 SVGAGI (reference sequence). CDR3 length equals 14 residues.

The CDR3 nucleotides read TGTGCCAGCAGCGCCGACAGCTCTGGGGCCAACGTCCTGACTTTC. Protein: CASSADSSGANVLTF. This sequence joins TRBV9 and TRBJ2-6, with D possibly TRBD1 on 5 matching bases. Trimming removed 3 bases from V and 0 bases from J, with 7 bases in between. CDR1 and CDR2 from the germline V gene are SGDLS and YYNGEE. The CDR3 spans 15 residues.

The V call is TRBV28, the J call TRBJ1-4; D possibly corresponds to TRBD1 (5 bases). Germline-derived CDR1 and CDR2 are MDHEN and SYDVKM. CDR3 size: 13 residues. V shed 3 bases and J shed 5 bases, with 7 bases lying between them. CDR3 coding DNA: TGTGCCAGCAGTTTTTACAGGAATGAAAAACTGTTTTTT. Its translation is CASSFYRNEKLFF.

The chain couples TRBV10-3 to TRBJ2-2, with 8 bases identical to TRBD1. There are 21 residues in the CDR3. Germline V gene sequence: CDR1 ENHRY, CDR2 SYGVKD. J lost 2 bases, V lost 4 bases, and 21 bases had no gene match. CDR3 in DNA: TGTGCCATCAGTGGCGGACAGGGAATCTTTACCCCTGTTATAAACACCGGGGAGCTGTTTTTT. This sequence encodes CAISGGQGIFTPVINTGELFF.

This chain uses TRBV6-1 with TRBJ1-1; 8 positions match TRBD1. The CDR3 length is 16 residues. With 3 bases clipped from V and 1 base from J, the junction kept 7 bases outside the gene matches. CDR1 is MNHNS, CDR2 SASEGT, per germline. The CDR3: CASSDVTGAGNTEAFF. The CDR3 region has the DNA TGTGCCAGCAGTGATGTGACAGGGGCGGGGAACACTGAAGCTTTCTTT.

This clone was detected only a few times. The genes are TRBV19 and TRBJ2-1; weak D call: TRBD2 (5 bases). Trimming shortened V by 3 bases and J by 10 bases, and 13 bases separated the two germline ends. The germline CDR1 and CDR2 sequences are LNHDA and SQIVND (reference sequence). The CDR3 spans 13 residues. The CDR3 coding sequence is TGTGCCAGTAGTATCGGACCGGAGGTAGAGCAGTTCTTC. Its protein is CASSIGPEVEQFF.

The chain joins TRBV13 to TRBJ2-5; weak D call: TRBD1 (5 bases). This CDR3 is 14 amino acids long. Trimming cost V 5 bases and J 9 bases, with 19 bases left between them. Germline values: CDR1 PRHDT, CDR2 FYEKMQ (reference sequence). The CDR3 DNA follows: TGTGCCAGCAGCCATGGTGGCCAGGGCCCGTCCCAGTACTTC. Protein sequence: CASSHGGQGPSQYF.

V gene TRBV6-1 combines with J gene TRBJ1-5; 10 bases agree with TRBD1. The length of the CDR3 is 15 residues. Germline V gene lookup returns CDR1 MNHNS and CDR2 SASEGT. Unmatched junction bases numbered 6, after V lost 5 bases and J lost 5 bases. CDR3 nucleotide sequence: TGTGCCAGCAGTAGACAGGGGGCAATCTATCAGCCCCAGCATTTT. Protein product: CASSRQGAIYQPQHF.

The chain couples TRBV28 to TRBJ1-2, with D possibly matching TRBD1 (6 bases). Trimming took off 2 bases at V and 8 bases at J, with 9 bases between the two ends. The CDR3 consists of 12 residues. CDR1 and CDR2 (germline): MDHEN, SYDVKM. This CDR3 is CASSLRQGGYTF. DNA for the CDR3: TGTGCCAGCAGTTTACGCCAGGGGGGCTACACCTTC.

This clone was observed once. V is TRBV5-4 and J is TRBJ2-1; 10 bases are a match to TRBD2. Per germline, CDR1 SGHNT and CDR2 YYREEE (reference sequence). This CDR3 has 15 residues. Losses at the gene ends were 3 bases for V and 3 bases for J; bases not matched to a gene: 3. The CDR3 spells CASSYGTSDYNEQFF. The CDR3, as DNA: TGTGCCAGCAGCTATGGGACTAGCGACTACAATGAGCAGTTCTTC.

The chain recombines TRBV7-3 with TRBJ2-1; 7 bases are shared with TRBD2. V trimming: 5 bases; J trimming: 0 bases; junction bases outside the gene matches: 4. The germline CDR1 and CDR2 sequences are SGHTA and FQGTGA. The CDR3 is 15 residues long. The CDR3 sequence: CASSMLAASYNEQFF. The CDR3 bases are TGTGCCAGCAGCATGCTAGCGGCCTCCTACAATGAGCAGTTCTTC.

This clone was found once. The CDR3 nucleotides are TGTGCCAGCAGCTTAATGGCGGGAGGCAAGATAGGAGAGACCCAGTACTTC. Protein product: CASSLMAGGKIGETQYF. The rearrangement uses TRBV7-2 and TRBJ2-5, with 8 bases aligning to TRBD2. From germline, CDR1 is SGHTA and CDR2 FQGNSA. The CDR3 length is 17 residues. Losses at the gene ends were 2 bases for V and 4 bases for J; bases not matched to a gene: 12.

The genes are TRBV2 and TRBJ2-5; 9 positions match TRBD1. The CDR3 spans 14 residues. V dropped 7 bases and J dropped 5; count of bases not matched to a gene: 8. Germline V gene sequence: CDR1 SNHLY, CDR2 FYNNEI. The CDR3: CASTSQGARETQYF. The CDR3 DNA reads as TGTGCCAGCACATCACAGGGGGCGCGTGAGACCCAGTACTTC.

This clone was seen a handful of times. The chain carries TRBV5-1 and TRBJ2-1; 8 nucleotides align to TRBD2. Per the germline V gene, CDR1 is SGHRS and CDR2 is YFSETQ. The CDR3 is 16 residues long. J was trimmed by 5 bases and V by 3 bases; bases with no gene match: 10. CDR3 amino acids: CASSSGRAGGNNEQFF. The DNA of the CDR3 is TGCGCCAGCAGCTCTGGGAGGGCGGGGGGAAACAATGAGCAGTTCTTC.

The CDR3 nucleotides are TGTGCCAGCAGCTTGGACCAGGGGAAGGCTTCACCCCTCCACTTT. It translates to CASSLDQGKASPLHF. The chain carries TRBV5-4 and TRBJ1-6; possible D gene TRBD1, 6 bases. Trimming took off 0 bases at V and 9 bases at J, with 13 bases between the two ends. The CDR3 has 15 amino acids. CDR1 SGHNT and CDR2 YYREEE come from the germline V gene (reference sequence). Drawing the rest from reference TRBV5-4 and TRBJ1-6, the complete variable domain is ETGVTQSPTHLIKTRGQQVTLRCSSQSGHNTVSWYQQALGQGPQFIFQYYREEENGRGNFPPRFSGLQFPNYSSELNVNALELDDSALYLCASSLDQGKASPLHFGNGTRLTVT.

This chain joins TRBV5-1 and TRBJ2-1, with TRBD2 identical over 7 bases. Germline CDR1 and CDR2: SGHRS and YFSETQ. V was pared by 7 bases and J by 4 bases, with 8 bases of the junction left unmatched. This CDR3 has 14 residues. CDR3 loop: CASGAGDDYNEQFF. The CDR3 DNA is TGCGCCAGCGGCGCGGGGGACGATTACAATGAGCAGTTCTTC.

This clone has only one observation. This CDR3 is also generated by other DNA sequences in the sample. The gene calls are TRBV7-2 and TRBJ2-3; D call uncertain. This CDR3 has 12 residues. Germline V gene lookup returns CDR1 SGHTA and CDR2 FQGNSA. The ends were cut back, 5 bases at V and 2 bases at J, with 5 bases in the middle. CDR3 bases: TGTGCCAGCAGCCCTTTCACAGATACGCAGTATTTT. Translation: CASSPFTDTQYF. Filled out from reference TRBV7-2 and TRBJ2-3, the complete variable domain reads GAGVSQSPSNKVTEKGKDVELRCDPISGHTALYWYRQSLGQGLEFLIYFQGNSAPDKSGLPSDRFSAERTGGSVSTLTIQRTQQEDSAVYLCASSPFTDTQYFGPGTRLTVL.